Sequencing of this T cell receptor (beta chain) was carried out in a study of Graves' ophthalmopathy and Graves' hyperthyroidism (dated by TCRdb to the late 2010s). Notes on the research overall: Peripheral blood was collected at initial diagnosis, before any treatment. The study used TCR beta repertoire signatures to distinguish Graves' ophthalmopathy from Graves' hyperthyroidism and to predict progression to ophthalmopathy. Following sampling, methimazole starting at 30 mg daily was administered to hyperthyroidism patients, and high-dose intravenous methylprednisolone was administered to ophthalmopathy patients. A discovery set of 90 to 100 patients (43 ophthalmopathy, fewer than 60 stable hyperthyroidism) was enrolled to explore V-J signatures distinguishing ophthalmopathy from hyperthyroidism. In total, 135 blood samples were TCR-sequenced: 40 to 45 ophthalmopathy, 80 or so hyperthyroidism and some 17 hyperthyroidism-to-ophthalmopathy patients. In five or six hyperthyroidism patients, T-cell repertoires of thyroid tissue and blood were compared. For independent validation, a separate cohort was made up of 18 to 20 hyperthyroidism patients plus 17 patients who later progressed from hyperthyroidism to ophthalmopathy.

The ophthalmopathy patients had moderately to severely active disease, with a Clinical Activity Score of 3 or higher, a NOSPECS grade of 4 or higher, and a disease duration of less than 3 months. Patients with other autoimmune diseases, uncontrolled infections, pregnancy or lactation were excluded from the study. Clinical symptoms, serum thyroxine, TRAb, thyroid ultrasound and orbital computed tomography formed the basis of the diagnosis. PBMCs were isolated from more than 8 ml of fresh peripheral blood by Ficoll-Paque density gradient centrifugation. Total RNA was extracted with Trizol reagent and quality-checked on an Agilent 2100 Bioanalyzer. TCR beta CDR3 regions were amplified from RNA transcripts for repertoire sequencing. A first-round RT-PCR used HTBI primers with the Qiagen OneStep RT-PCR kit, followed by a second-round multiplex PCR, size selection and purification. The libraries underwent paired-end sequencing with 100 bp reads on an Illumina HiSeq2000. Per the source publication's procedure: SOAPnuke was used to process the reads, removing any read that contained adapters or uncalled bases, had a mean Phred below 15, or lacked an exact match to the constant primer or identifier. COPE v1.2.5 was used to merge high-quality paired reads. Each unique nucleotide sequence was treated as a clonotype, and MiTCR v1.1 was used to align the clonotypes to the IMGT TRB V, D and J references. Only V-J combinations with frequency above 0.0001 were analysed, covering approximately 99% of repertoires. For each V-J combination, a TCR clonal expansion and chaos score was defined as the ratio of F50 clonal expansion to chaos observed in the TCRdist matrix. Welch's t-statistics and random forest were used to reduce the features to about a dozen V-J combinations, which were then used as input to a naive Bayes classifier. The Morisita-Horn index was used to measure how similar the thyroid and blood repertoires were. TCRdb trimmed public reads at Q25 via fastp, called clones via MiXCR and kept in-frame beta chains. Rows matching on CDR3 protein sequence are summarized as one entry with the most common DNA and genes. These V and J calls originate from TCRdb's pipeline instead of the authors' own analysis. The sample records some 240,000 distinct CDR3 sequences, 45% to 55% of which are singletons. Around half of the sample lies in the top ten.

A remark on this clonotype: It lacks a known antigen. Per-nucleotide qualities are absent, and no much larger clonotype sits a single base away.

Reading the germline V gene (reference sequence) gives CDR1 LNHDA and CDR2 SQIVND. The CDR3 spans 13 residues, from the cysteine through the phenylalanine. Only the CDR3 DNA stays, 39 bases, in frame from base 1. V loses 5 bases of germline sequence and J loses 8 bases, and the interval between the two ends is 15 bases. Summary of the overall study and its limitations: In validation, the model predicted ophthalmopathy progression with 55% to 71% sensitivity and roughly 72% specificity; fewer than 15 predicted patients were CT-confirmed with GO in a median of about 6.2 months. Sample size was not statistically predetermined, and group allocation was not concealed from the investigators. Ophthalmopathy was separated from stable hyperthyroidism by the 13-signature model with just under 90% sensitivity and 81% to 84% specificity in cross-validation and with 80%/75% in the test set. Most expanded thyroid clonotypes with frequency above 0.001 were also detected in blood, suggesting blood repertoires may reflect the thyroid immune response.

This TCR was sampled from an adult man with Graves' ophthalmopathy. The chain uses TRBV19 and TRBJ1-2; the D gene is not confidently resolved. Sequenced: peripheral blood. For the CDR3, the sequence is CASSASFGGGYTF. The DNA sequence reads TGTGCCAGTAGTGCCTCGTTCGGCGGGGGCTACACCTTC.